One sample yielded the 13 T cell receptor beta chains listed below, sequenced in a study of T cells in Graves' hyperthyroidism and ophthalmopathy. Amplified TCR beta CDR3 regions came from RNA transcripts. RT-PCR in the first round (using the HTBI primer set) targeted the TCR CDR3. MiXCR, applied by TCRdb to the multiplex PCR reads, yields one record per CDR3 protein. The profile shows over 300,000 distinct CDR3 sequences, roughly 13% of them singletons. The sample comprised blood. The receptors originated from a woman in her forties with Graves' ophthalmopathy.

Details on this clonotype: With a much larger clone just one base away, this may be a read error. This rearrangement joins TRBV2 to TRBJ2-1, with 16 bases matching TRBD2. The CDR3 runs 16 residues. Germline trimming cut 6 bases from V and 7 bases from J; bases unmatched to any gene: 6. CDR1 and CDR2 (germline): SNHLY, FYNNEI. The CDR3 is CASRGGLAGGWNEQFF. DNA for the CDR3: TGTGCCAGCAGGGGGGGACTAGCGGGAGGGTGGAATGAGCAGTTCTTC.

This clonotype showed up many times. The V and J genes are TRBV14 and TRBJ2-3; 9 bases are shared with TRBD1. V dropped 4 bases and J dropped 2; count of bases not matched to a gene: 7. Per germline, CDR1 SGHDN and CDR2 FVKESK. The length of the CDR3 is 16 residues. The CDR3 DNA follows: TGTGCCAGCAGCCCCCGGACAGGGGCGATCACAGATACGCAGTATTTT. Encoded protein: CASSPRTGAITDTQYF.

This clonotype has just a few counts. Written as DNA, the CDR3 is TGCGCCAGCAGCTTGTGGGATCTTAGCAATCAGCCCCAGCATTTT. Protein sequence: CASSLWDLSNQPQHF. The rearrangement uses TRBV5-1 and TRBJ1-5; D not certain. Germline V CDR1 and CDR2: SGHRS, YFSETQ. The V gene lost 1 base and the J gene lost 0 bases, with 8 bases spanning the gap. The CDR3 runs to 15 residues.

The rearrangement joins TRBV12-3 or TRBV12-4 to TRBJ2-7; tentative D call: TRBD2 (7 bases). This CDR3 comprises 14 residues. V gave up 3 bases and J gave up 2 bases, with 11 bases separating them. CDR3: CASSFGGGAYEQYF. Here the CDR3 DNA reads TGTGCCAGCAGTTTTGGCGGGGGCGCCTACGAGCAGTACTTC.

The V call is TRBV29-1, the J call TRBJ2-2; 8 bases match TRBD1. The germline CDR1 and CDR2 sequences are SQVTM and ANQGSEA. V shed 4 bases, J shed 4 bases, and the junction held 5 bases outside the gene matches. The CDR3 sequence is 14 residues long. DNA for the CDR3: TGCAGCGTTGGGCCCCAGGGGGCCACCGGGGAGCTGTTTTTT. Encoded protein: CSVGPQGATGELFF.

The table lists this clonotype with many counts. This chain uses TRBV7-8 with TRBJ1-5, with 7 bases fitting TRBD1. The germline V gene encodes CDR1 SGHVS and CDR2 FQNEAQ. With V trimmed by 5 bases and J by 0 bases, 10 bases remained unmatched. The CDR3 loop spans 17 amino acids. This CDR3 reads CASSLIRDSNSNQPQHF. For the CDR3, the DNA is TGTGCCAGCAGCCTCATCCGGGACAGCAATAGCAATCAGCCCCAGCATTTT.

The chain combines TRBV3-1 with TRBJ2-2; maybe TRBD2 (5 bases). Trimming shortened V by 4 bases and J by 3 bases, and 9 bases separated the two germline ends. Germline V lookup: CDR1 LGHDT, CDR2 YNNKEL (reference sequence). CDR3 length equals 14 residues. CDR3 DNA sequence: TGTGCCAGCAGCCCCCTAGCCCACACCGGGGAGCTGTTTTTT. It codes for CASSPLAHTGELFF.

Many counts were recorded for this clonotype. This chain links TRBV12-3 or TRBV12-4 with TRBJ1-2, with unresolved D. The CDR3 is 15 residues long. The V gene lost 4 bases and the J gene lost 4 bases, with 16 bases spanning the gap. The DNA for the CDR3 is TGTGCCAGCAGTTCCAATAGGGAAGAGAGCTATGGCTACACCTTC. Translating gives CASSSNREESYGYTF.

The table lists this clonotype with many counts. CDR3 sequence reads: CASSPGDRPKNTEAFF. The CDR3, as DNA: TGTGCCAGCAGTCCTGGTGACAGGCCGAAGAACACTGAAGCTTTCTTT. The chain employs TRBV27 and TRBJ1-1; perhaps TRBD1 as D (6 bases). The germline CDR1 and CDR2 sequences are MNHEY and SMNVEV (reference sequence). The V end lost 5 bases, the J end lost 1 base, and 17 bases lay between the germline ends. CDR3 length equals 16 residues.

This clonotype occurred many times. The chain links TRBV13 to TRBJ2-1; D possibly uses TRBD1 or TRBD2 (5 bases each). Trimming removed 5 bases from V and 8 bases from J, with 22 bases in between. This CDR3 comprises 16 residues. Germline V gene sequence: CDR1 PRHDT, CDR2 FYEKMQ (reference sequence). The CDR3 DNA follows: TGTGCCAGCAGCCCGCTGGGGGTGGCAGGTTCCGATGAGCAGTTCTTC. It is translated as CASSPLGVAGSDEQFF.

Comment on this clonotype: This sequence may be a read error, since a much larger clone differs from it by one base. The chain is built from TRBV15 and TRBJ2-5, with D maybe TRBD2 (6 bases). V was clipped by 5 bases and J by 9 bases, with 10 bases between them. The CDR3 totals 11 residues. Per germline, CDR1 LNHNV and CDR2 YYDKDF (reference sequence). This CDR3 reads CATSLGEAQYF. CDR3 bases: TGTGCCACCAGCCTAGGGGAGGCCCAGTACTTC.

This clonotype was detected many times. The rearrangement uses TRBV6-5 and TRBJ1-5, with TRBD1 as a possible D gene (6 bases). The germline V gene encodes CDR1 MNHEY and CDR2 SVGAGI. This CDR3 contains 13 residues. Trimming stripped 4 bases from V and 6 bases from J, with 10 bases between. The chain's CDR3 is CASSSNRAQPQHF. The CDR3 bases are TGTGCCAGCAGTTCGAACAGGGCTCAGCCCCAGCATTTT.

Only a few counts were recorded for this clonotype. This rearrangement joins TRBV19 to TRBJ2-1, with TRBD2 matching 9 bases. Germline CDR1 is LNHDA and CDR2 is SQIVND (reference sequence). With V trimmed by 3 bases and J by 3 bases, 3 bases remained unmatched. This CDR3 is 15 amino acids long. The CDR3 DNA is TGTGCCAGTAGTATTAGCGGGGGCCGCTACAATGAGCAGTTCTTC. The encoded protein is CASSISGGRYNEQFF.